Detailed here is one T cell receptor (beta chain). TCRdb re-called the RT-PCR reads with MiXCR, one entry per CDR3 protein. The data show about 680,000 distinct CDR3 sequences, approximately 14% seen once. Trimming removed 4 bases from V and 7 bases from J; junction bases left unmatched: 8. This CDR3 has 13 amino acids. Germline V gene data show CDR1 as DFQATT and CDR2 as SNEGSKA (reference sequence). The chain combines TRBV20-1 with TRBJ1-2, with 8 positions matching TRBD1. This TCR was sampled from a female donor in good health, serving as a healthy control. The specimen sequenced was memory CD4+ T cells from blood. DNA for the CDR3: TGCAGTGCTACGGACAGGGCGAGGTCTGGCTACACCTTC. It codes for CSATDRARSGYTF.